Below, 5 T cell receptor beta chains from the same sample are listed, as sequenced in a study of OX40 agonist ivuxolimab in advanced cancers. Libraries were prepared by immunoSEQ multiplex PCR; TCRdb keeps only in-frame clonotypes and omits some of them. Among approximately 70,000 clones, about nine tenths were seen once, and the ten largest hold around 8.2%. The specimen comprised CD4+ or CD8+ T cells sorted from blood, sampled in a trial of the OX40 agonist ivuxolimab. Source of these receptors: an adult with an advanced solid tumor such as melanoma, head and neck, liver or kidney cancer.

CDR3: CASSVGGPPNEQFF. As DNA, the CDR3 is TGTGCCAGCAGCGTGGGGGGACCTCCCAATGAGCAGTTCTTC. The rearrangement joins TRBV9 to TRBJ2-1; D is possibly TRBD2 (6 bases). V lost 2 bases to trimming and J lost 6 bases, with 12 bases between them. This CDR3 comprises 14 residues. From germline, CDR1 is SGDLS and CDR2 YYNGEE.

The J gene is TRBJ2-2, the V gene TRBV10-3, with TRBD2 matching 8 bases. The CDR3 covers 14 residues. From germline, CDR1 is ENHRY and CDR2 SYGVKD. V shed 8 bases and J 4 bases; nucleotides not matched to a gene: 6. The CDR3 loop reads CAIAPGGLTGELFF. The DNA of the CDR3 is TGTGCCATCGCCCCGGGGGGGCTCACCGGGGAGCTGTTTTTT.

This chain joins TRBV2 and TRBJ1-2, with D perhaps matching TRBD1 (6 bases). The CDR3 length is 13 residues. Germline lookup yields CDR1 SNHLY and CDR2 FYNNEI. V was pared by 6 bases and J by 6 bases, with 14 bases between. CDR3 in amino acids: CASRTGTPNGYTF. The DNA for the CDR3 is TGTGCCAGCAGGACCGGGACACCTAATGGCTACACCTTC.

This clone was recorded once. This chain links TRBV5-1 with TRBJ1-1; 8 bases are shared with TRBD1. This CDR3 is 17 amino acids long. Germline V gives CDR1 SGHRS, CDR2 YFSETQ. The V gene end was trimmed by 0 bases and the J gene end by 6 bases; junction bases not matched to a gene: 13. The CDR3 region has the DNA TGCGCCAGCAGCTTGGGGACAGGGCCCTTCTCCTTCGCTGAAGCTTTCTTT. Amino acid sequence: CASSLGTGPFSFAEAFF.

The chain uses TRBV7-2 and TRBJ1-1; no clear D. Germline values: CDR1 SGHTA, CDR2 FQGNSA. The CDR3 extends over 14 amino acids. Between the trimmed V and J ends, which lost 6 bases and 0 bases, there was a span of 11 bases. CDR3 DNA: TGTGCCAGCAGTCCCGGCGGGTTGAACACTGAAGCTTTCTTT. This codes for CASSPGGLNTEAFF.